This T cell receptor (beta chain) comes out of a study of PD-1 blockade in classical Hodgkin lymphoma. Trimming stripped 4 bases from V and 4 bases from J, with 20 bases between. Germline-derived CDR1 and CDR2 are WNHNN and SYGVQD (reference sequence). The CDR3 runs 16 residues. As to time point: newly diagnosed, previously untreated cHL patient sample. From thawed PBMCs, magnetic negative selection was used to isolate the CD8+ T cells. The method was immunoSEQ multiplex PCR; TCRdb's version includes in-frame clones alone and lacks a portion of them. The sample lists around 23,000 clones, around nine tenths seen once, with 6.8% in the top ten.

The J gene is TRBJ2-7, the V gene TRBV10-1; perhaps TRBD1 as D (6 bases). Material for sequencing was CD8+ T cells from blood. This receptor was obtained from a human donor with classical Hodgkin lymphoma. The CDR3 here is CASSAASEQGRYEQYF. As DNA, the CDR3 is TGCGCCAGCAGTGCAGCTTCAGAACAGGGTAGGTACGAGCAGTACTTC.